This passage covers 27 T cell receptor beta chains from one sample sequenced in a study of OX40 agonist ivuxolimab in advanced cancers. Sequencing used immunoSEQ multiplex PCR; TCRdb keeps in-frame clones, though not all of them. The sample has 60,000 to 100,000 clones, roughly 84% seen once. Specimen: CD4+ or CD8+ T cells sorted from blood, collected in a trial of the OX40 agonist ivuxolimab. These receptors were taken from an adult with an advanced solid tumor such as melanoma, head and neck, liver or kidney cancer.

The V gene is TRBV2, the J gene TRBJ2-1; possibly TRBD1 for D (6 bases). Trimming pared 5 bases from V and 6 bases from J, leaving 14 bases between. The CDR3 is 14 residues long. Germline V gives CDR1 SNHLY, CDR2 FYNNEI. The chain's CDR3 is CASSPRTVSNEQFF. In DNA form, the CDR3 reads TGTGCCAGCAGTCCTAGGACAGTAAGCAATGAGCAGTTCTTC.

V usage is TRBV5-1 and J usage is TRBJ2-3; 7 bases map to TRBD2. V lost 0 bases and J lost 4; bases outside the gene matches: 2. Germline CDR1 reads SGHRS; CDR2 reads YFSETQ. The CDR3 runs 14 residues. The DNA of the CDR3 is TGCGCCAGCAGCTTGGTGGCGGGAGCAGATACGCAGTATTTT. It is translated as CASSLVAGADTQYF.

V and J are TRBV15 and TRBJ1-3; tentatively, D is TRBD1 (6 bases). V shed 0 bases and J shed 3 bases, with 12 bases lying between them. This CDR3 spans 16 amino acids. Germline V lookup: CDR1 LNHNV, CDR2 YYDKDF (reference sequence). The CDR3 DNA reads as TGTGCCACCAGCAGAGATCCAGGGGTGTTTGGAAACACCATATATTTT. It specifies CATSRDPGVFGNTIYF.

The rearrangement uses TRBV18 and TRBJ1-2; 7 nucleotides align to TRBD1. CDR3 length equals 12 residues. Germline V gives CDR1 KGHSH, CDR2 LQKENI. With V trimmed by 1 base and J by 12 bases, 5 bases remained unmatched. Written as DNA, the CDR3 is TGTGCCAGCTCACCACAACAGGGGAATAACACCTTC. This codes for CASSPQQGNNTF.

V is TRBV6-1 and J is TRBJ2-3; a weak D match, TRBD2 (6 bases). Germline assignment: CDR1 MNHNS and CDR2 SASEGT. V was clipped by 0 bases and J by 6 bases, with 16 bases between them. The CDR3 loop spans 16 amino acids. Written as DNA, the CDR3 is TGTGCCAGCAGTGAAGCGCATGGGGGGTTTCAGGATACGCAGTATTTT. This gives the protein CASSEAHGGFQDTQYF.

The chain employs TRBV5-5 and TRBJ2-7, with D perhaps matching TRBD1 (5 bases). The V gene lost 4 bases and the J gene lost 4 bases, with 18 bases spanning the gap. Germline-derived CDR1 and CDR2 are SGHKS and YYEKEE (reference sequence). This CDR3 comprises 15 residues. CDR3 DNA: TGTGCCAGCAGCACGAAAATAACAGGTTGGTACGAGCAGTACTTC. Protein sequence: CASSTKITGWYEQYF.

This chain uses TRBV6-5 with TRBJ2-3; TRBD2 aligns across 9 bases. V was pared by 2 bases and J by 1 base, with 1 base of the junction left unmatched. CDR3 length: 15 residues. CDR1 and CDR2 from the germline V gene are MNHEY and SVGAGI. CDR3 sequence reads: CASSYRLAGTDTQYF. The CDR3 region has the DNA TGTGCCAGCAGTTACAGACTAGCGGGCACAGATACGCAGTATTTT.

The rearrangement links TRBV18 to TRBJ1-1, with D unclear. The CDR3 consists of 15 residues. V was clipped by 2 bases and J by 1 base, with 11 bases between them. CDR1 is KGHSH and CDR2 is LQKENI in the germline V gene. The CDR3 here is CASSPFSRENTEAFF. CDR3 in DNA: TGTGCCAGCTCACCATTCTCTAGGGAGAACACTGAAGCTTTCTTT.

V is TRBV10-3 and J is TRBJ1-5; 8 bases match TRBD1. V was pared by 3 bases and J by 4 bases, with 2 bases of the junction left unmatched. CDR1 is ENHRY and CDR2 is SYGVKD in the germline V gene. The CDR3 totals 14 residues. CDR3 DNA: TGTGCCATCAGTGACGGACAGGGTAATCAGCCCCAGCATTTT. This codes for CAISDGQGNQPQHF.

V is TRBV6-1 and J is TRBJ2-5, with D uncertain. The CDR3 is made up of 14 amino acids. Germline CDR1 and CDR2: MNHNS and SASEGT. Trimming took 2 bases from V and 7 from J, leaving 14 bases between them. CDR3 loop: CASSEILGWRTQYF. The CDR3 region has the DNA TGTGCCAGCAGTGAAATTCTGGGGTGGAGGACCCAGTACTTC.

For the CDR3, the DNA is TGTGCCAGTAGGAACAGGGGGCGCGAAGATGGCTACACCTTC. This sequence encodes CASRNRGREDGYTF. The chain couples TRBV19 to TRBJ1-2; 9 bases agree with TRBD1. The V segment lost 6 bases and the J segment 6 bases; nucleotides outside the gene matches: 8. CDR3 length equals 14 residues. CDR1 and CDR2 (germline): LNHDA, SQIVND (reference sequence).

CDR3 sequence (DNA): TGTGCCAGCAGCCCCCGTACTACAGGGATTGGGACTGAAGCTTTCTTT. Protein product: CASSPRTTGIGTEAFF. This sequence joins TRBV14 and TRBJ1-1, with D maybe TRBD1 (6 bases). V lost 4 bases and J lost 5, with 20 bases in between. This CDR3 region has 16 residues. Germline V gives CDR1 SGHDN, CDR2 FVKESK.

This chain uses TRBV10-2 with TRBJ1-1; TRBD1 aligns across 8 bases. The length of the CDR3 is 13 residues. V dropped 4 bases and J dropped 5; count of bases not matched to a gene: 3. Germline values: CDR1 WSHSY, CDR2 SAAADI. The CDR3 spells CASSGQGRTEAFF. The CDR3 DNA is TGCGCCAGCAGTGGACAGGGGAGGACTGAAGCTTTCTTT.

This chain joins TRBV4-1 and TRBJ2-6; D remains ambiguous. The germline CDR1 and CDR2 sequences are MGHRA and YSYEKL. The CDR3 is made up of 19 amino acids. V lost 0 bases and J lost 0, with 15 bases in between. CDR3 loop: CASSQEVSGSGSGANVLTF. CDR3 in DNA: TGCGCCAGCAGCCAAGAGGTATCAGGCTCCGGCTCTGGGGCCAACGTCCTGACTTTC.

V is TRBV11-2 and J is TRBJ2-5; D possibly matches TRBD1 or TRBD2 (5 bases each). The J call may be incorrect, as the DNA end agrees better with TRBJ2-7. Germline V gene lookup returns CDR1 SGHAT and CDR2 FQNNGV. CDR3 length: 14 residues. CDR3 DNA sequence: TGTGCCAGCAGCTCGTTGAGGGGCAACTACGAGCAGTACTTC. Translation: CASSSLRGNYEQYF.

The chain recombines TRBV19 with TRBJ1-4; 8 bases map to TRBD1. The CDR3 extends over 15 amino acids. Germline V gives CDR1 LNHDA, CDR2 SQIVND (reference sequence). Germline trimming cut 4 bases from V and 8 bases from J; bases unmatched to any gene: 9. The CDR3 loop reads CASSTQGAVGEKLFF. The CDR3 coding sequence is TGTGCCAGTAGTACGCAGGGGGCAGTGGGAGAAAAACTGTTTTTT.

The rearrangement links TRBV20-1 to TRBJ2-1, with D perhaps TRBD2 (5 bases). Per the germline V gene, CDR1 is DFQATT and CDR2 is SNEGSKA (reference sequence). The CDR3 contains 11 residues. V was trimmed by 5 bases and J by 4 bases, leaving 6 bases between them. The CDR3 DNA sequence: TGCAGTGCTCGGACTTACAATGAGCAGTTCTTC. Translation gives CSARTYNEQFF.

The chain recombines TRBV28 with TRBJ1-1; D may be TRBD1 (5 bases). CDR3 length equals 14 residues. Trimming cost V 10 bases and J 6 bases, with 21 bases left between them. Germline V gene lookup returns CDR1 MDHEN and CDR2 SYDVKM. CDR3 DNA: TGTGCCACCTCTTCCCGGGGGGGTCGGCCTGAAGCTTTCTTT. Translation: CATSSRGGRPEAFF. Drawing the rest from reference TRBV28 and TRBJ1-1, the complete variable domain is DVKVTQSSRYLVKRTGEKVFLECVQDMDHENMFWYRQDPGLGLRLIYFSYDVKMKEKGDIPEGYSVSREKKERFSLILESASTNQTSMYLCATSSRGGRPEAFFGQGTRLTVV.

The V gene is TRBV6-6, the J gene TRBJ2-3; weak D call: TRBD1 (6 bases). Germline CDR1 and CDR2: MNHNY and SVGAGI (reference sequence). V was cut by 5 bases and J by 2 bases, with 14 bases left in between. There are 15 residues in the CDR3. The CDR3 is CASSTTSGDTDTQYF. CDR3 in DNA: TGTGCCAGCAGTACGACGTCAGGGGACACAGATACGCAGTATTTT.

This clone was seen only once. V and J are TRBV6-1 and TRBJ2-1; 9 bases align to TRBD1. After removal of 6 bases from V and 4 bases from J, the junction contained 4 bases not matched to a gene. Germline V CDR1 and CDR2: MNHNS, SASEGT. The CDR3 loop spans 14 amino acids. The CDR3 sequence: CASRKDRGYNEQFF. Written as DNA, the CDR3 is TGTGCCAGCAGAAAGGACAGGGGATACAATGAGCAGTTCTTC.

The chain has TRBV10-1 and TRBJ1-1; perhaps TRBD1 as D (6 bases). The CDR3 runs 13 residues. Trimming shortened V by 3 bases and J by 11 bases, and 16 bases separated the two germline ends. Per the germline V gene, CDR1 is WNHNN and CDR2 is SYGVQD (reference sequence). The CDR3 spells CASSDRGGAGAFF. The CDR3 DNA reads as TGCGCCAGCAGTGATAGGGGGGGGGCCGGCGCTTTCTTT.

The genes are TRBV7-2 and TRBJ2-3, with unresolved D. The CDR3 length is 14 residues. Deletions cut 6 bases from V and 2 bases from J, with 12 bases between. CDR1 and CDR2 from the germline V gene are SGHTA and FQGNSA. The CDR3 coding sequence is TGTGCCAGCAGTTTGGTTAGGGTCACAGATACGCAGTATTTT. Its protein is CASSLVRVTDTQYF.

This chain joins TRBV6-1 and TRBJ2-5, with 7 bases aligning to TRBD1. J lost 5 bases, V lost 7 bases, and 7 bases had no gene match. Germline V gene data show CDR1 as MNHNS and CDR2 as SASEGT. The CDR3 has 13 residues. CDR3 loop: CASTRQGGETQYF. CDR3 bases: TGTGCCAGCACCCGACAGGGCGGGGAGACCCAGTACTTC.

Notes on this clone: This sample also contains other DNA sequences that code for the same CDR3. The chain combines TRBV19 with TRBJ2-5; a weak D match, TRBD2 (5 bases). Germline V gene lookup returns CDR1 LNHDA and CDR2 SQIVND (reference sequence). The CDR3 runs 13 residues. The germline V and J ends were trimmed by 5 bases and 3 bases, with 10 bases remaining between them. CDR3 sequence reads: CASSRGPKETQYF. The CDR3 DNA reads TGTGCCAGTAGTCGCGGGCCGAAAGAGACCCAGTACTTC.

This chain links TRBV6-1 with TRBJ1-2; tentative D call: TRBD1 (5 bases). CDR3 length: 12 amino acids. V was clipped by 5 bases and J by 4 bases, with 8 bases between them. CDR1 is MNHNS and CDR2 is SASEGT in the germline V gene. CDR3: CASSFGTYGYTF. CDR3 coding DNA: TGTGCCAGCAGTTTCGGGACCTATGGCTACACCTTC.

The chain carries TRBV18 and TRBJ1-1, with D possibly being TRBD1 (5 bases). The CDR3 has 13 residues. Looked up from germline, CDR1 is KGHSH and CDR2 is LQKENI. V shed 3 bases and J shed 5 bases, with 10 bases lying between them. The CDR3 loop reads CASSPPTATEAFF. The CDR3 region has the DNA TGTGCCAGCTCACCCCCGACAGCAACTGAAGCTTTCTTT.

This chain joins TRBV29-1 and TRBJ2-7, with TRBD2 identical over 7 bases. The V gene's germline CDR1 is SQVTM and CDR2 ANQGSEA. CDR3 length: 15 amino acids. J lost 7 bases, V lost 1 base, and 13 bases had no gene match. The CDR3 here is CSVEVYSTHGGEQYF. The CDR3 DNA sequence: TGCAGCGTTGAAGTGTATTCAACCCACGGGGGGGAGCAGTACTTC.